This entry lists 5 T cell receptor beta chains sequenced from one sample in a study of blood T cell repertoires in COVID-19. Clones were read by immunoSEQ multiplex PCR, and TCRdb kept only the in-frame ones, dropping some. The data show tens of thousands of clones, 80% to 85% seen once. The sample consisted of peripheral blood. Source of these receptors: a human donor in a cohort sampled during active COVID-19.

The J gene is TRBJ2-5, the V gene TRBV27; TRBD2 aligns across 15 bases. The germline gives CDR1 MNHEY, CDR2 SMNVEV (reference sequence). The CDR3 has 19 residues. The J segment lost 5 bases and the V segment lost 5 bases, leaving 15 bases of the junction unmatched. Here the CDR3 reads CASSGGLAGGPVSRETQYF. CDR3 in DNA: TGTGCCAGCAGTGGTGGACTAGCGGGGGGGCCAGTATCAAGGGAGACCCAGTACTTC.

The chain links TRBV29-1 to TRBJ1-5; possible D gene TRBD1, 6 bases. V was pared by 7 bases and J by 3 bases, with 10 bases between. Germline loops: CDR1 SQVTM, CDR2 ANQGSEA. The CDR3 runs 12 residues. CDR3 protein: CSAGQPNQPQHF. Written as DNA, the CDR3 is TGCAGCGCCGGACAGCCCAATCAGCCCCAGCATTTT.

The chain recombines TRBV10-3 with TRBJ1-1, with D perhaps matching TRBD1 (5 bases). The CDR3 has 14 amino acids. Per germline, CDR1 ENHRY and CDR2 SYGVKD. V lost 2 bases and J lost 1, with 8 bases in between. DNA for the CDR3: TGTGCCATCAGTGAGACAGGACAGAACACTGAAGCTTTCTTT. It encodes CAISETGQNTEAFF.

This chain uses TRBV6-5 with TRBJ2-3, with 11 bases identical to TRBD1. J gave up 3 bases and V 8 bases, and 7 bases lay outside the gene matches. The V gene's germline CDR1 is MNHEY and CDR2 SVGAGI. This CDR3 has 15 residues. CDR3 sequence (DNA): TGTGCCAGCCTGGACAGGGGGCGGCGGACAGATACGCAGTATTTT. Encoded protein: CASLDRGRRTDTQYF.

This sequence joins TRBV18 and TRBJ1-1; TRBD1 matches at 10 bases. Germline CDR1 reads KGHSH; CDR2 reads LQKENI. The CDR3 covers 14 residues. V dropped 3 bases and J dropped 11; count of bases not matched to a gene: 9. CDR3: CASSPYPGTGVAFF. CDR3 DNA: TGTGCCAGCTCACCTTATCCCGGGACAGGGGTCGCTTTCTTT.